This TCR beta chain was recorded in a study of CD8+ T cells in alopecia areata. For the study at large: A regimen of oral tofacitinib, 5 to 10 mg twice daily, was given to treated patients.

Turning to this clone: The antigen remains unidentified.

The CDR3 is 18 residues long. Germline CDR1 is SGHRS and CDR2 is YFSETQ. The J segment lost 6 bases and the V segment lost 0 bases, leaving 9 bases of the junction unmatched. Overall study findings and caveats: Among the 100 top clones, expanded CD8+ clones, like scalp clonality, were significantly decreased by tofacitinib.

TCR sequencing used cDNA made by reverse transcription of extracted RNA. Profiled with immunoSEQ multiplex PCR; TCRdb holds only in-frame clones, not every one. This repertoire shows about 190,000 clones, roughly 60% found once; its top ten account for approximately 0.93%. Treatment denoted: oral pan-JAK inhibitor, 5-10 mg twice daily. It was from alopecia areata patients that lesional scalp punch biopsies and peripheral blood were collected. The chain couples TRBV5-1 to TRBJ1-6, with 10 bases that match TRBD1. This clonotype was sampled from a human donor with alopecia areata. The input for sequencing was CD4+ T cells sorted from blood, taken at week 24, from a patient treated with tofacitinib. Here the CDR3 DNA reads TGCGCCAGCAGCTTGGAGGGACAGGGGACTATGGGTAATTCACCCCTCCACTTT. It translates to CASSLEGQGTMGNSPLHF.